This T cell receptor (beta chain) derives from a study of radiotherapy plus CTLA-4 blockade in lung cancer. Looking at the study overall: In under 20% of patients, objective responses were seen; approximately 34% had disease control. Study-level findings and limits: Reports identified early blood T cell clone dynamics, with interferon-beta, as the best response predictor. Radiotherapy plus ipilimumab was followed by expansion in blood of tumor-derived TCR clones.

The protocol was immunoSEQ multiplex PCR, while the TCRdb copy is restricted to in-frame clones and leaves out a portion. The table includes roughly 86,000 clones, around 83% detected once. CTLA-4 blockade with ipilimumab, together with focal radiation, was given to patients with chemo-refractory metastatic non-small-cell lung cancer. The CDR3 has 17 residues. The ends were cut back, 4 bases at V and 5 bases at J, with 24 bases in the middle. CDR1 is SGHNT and CDR2 is YYREEE in the germline V gene (reference sequence). As for this clone: Its specificity is unknown.

The sequencing used peripheral blood, collected from a patient treated with radiotherapy plus ipilimumab. The receptor was derived from a human donor with non-small cell lung cancer who had stable disease on radiotherapy plus ipilimumab. The rearrangement uses TRBV5-4 and TRBJ1-2; D is possibly TRBD1 (5 bases). The CDR3 DNA reads TGTGCCAGCAGCCCCGAGCGGGGCGCTTCTTCGTATTATGGCTACACCTTC. This translates into CASSPERGASSYYGYTF.